This TCR beta chain is from a study of Graves' ophthalmopathy and Graves' hyperthyroidism. Study context: Before any treatment, peripheral blood was taken at the initial diagnosis.

Ineligible for inclusion were patients with other autoimmune diseases, uncontrolled infections, pregnancy or lactation. Transcripts of RNA were the source for amplifying TCR beta CDR3 regions. After a first-round RT-PCR with HTBI primers, a second-round multiplex PCR was run. TCRdb independently ran MiXCR on the multiplex PCR reads; one entry per CDR3 protein. The profile shows 200,000 to 250,000 distinct CDR3 sequences, about a fifth of them singletons. This clonotype was found many times. CDR3 length: 14 residues. Trimming took off 1 base at V and 6 bases at J, with 14 bases between the two ends. CDR1 and CDR2 from the germline V gene are SGHDT and YYEEEE.

Specimen: peripheral blood. The TCR originated in a woman in her forties or fifties with Graves' ophthalmopathy. This chain joins TRBV5-6 and TRBJ2-7, with D uncertain. The CDR3 spells CASSLLGPMIEQYF. The CDR3 DNA follows: TGTGCCAGCAGCTTGCTGGGCCCCATGATCGAGCAGTACTTC.